This record covers a single T cell receptor (beta chain). Its antigen is still unknown. This record belongs to a study of STAT3 mutations in large granular lymphocyte leukemia. Overall study results and limits: At least one immunodominant TCR beta clonotype appeared in every T-cell large granular lymphocyte leukemia patient. TCR clonotype switching after therapy occurred in about 35% of the 18 patients.

This table comes from immunoSEQ multiplex PCR, and its TCRdb copy is limited to in-frame clones, with some not included. The sample consists of 40,000 to 50,000 clones, about 81% of them appearing once. V dropped 4 bases and J dropped 8 bases, with 18 bases sitting between them. The CDR3 extends over 16 amino acids. CDR1 is MNHNS, CDR2 SASEGT, per germline. Sequenced sample: PBMCs. This TCR came from a human donor with T large granular lymphocyte leukemia. Some clones in this sample may be carry-over from other donors' samples. The chain couples TRBV6-1 to TRBJ1-6; D gene ambiguous. Here the CDR3 reads CASSVQAKPFDSPLHF. The CDR3 DNA reads TGTGCCAGCAGTGTCCAGGCGAAACCGTTTGATTCACCCCTCCACTTT.